One TCR beta chain is described in this entry. Its antigen is not identified. Every patient was affected by relapse after autologous stem cell transplantation, while exposure to brentuximab vedotin was not uniform. This sample was taken from a study of PD-1 blockade in classical Hodgkin lymphoma. Study-wide results and limits: Patients with a complete response exhibited baseline diversity comparable to newly diagnosed patients. Possible causes of repertoire differences, disease activity or prior therapy, remain undefined. The CD4+ diversity rise by C4D1 was clearest in complete responders.

TCRdb's table, derived via immunoSEQ multiplex PCR, lists solely in-frame clones and lacks some. Counted here are some 23,000 clones, about 70% occurring once; the ten biggest clones make up 3% to 4%. This receptor was obtained from a human donor with classical Hodgkin lymphoma. Sequenced here: peripheral blood mononuclear cells (PBMCs), sampled at baseline.

The CDR3 sequence: CASSFEQETQYF. CDR3 nucleotides: TGTGCCAGCAGCTTTGAGCAAGAGACCCAGTACTTC. This chain links TRBV5-4 with TRBJ2-5, with D hard to call. The V end lost 2 bases, the J end lost 2 bases, and 4 bases lay between the germline ends. CDR3 length: 12 amino acids. Germline-derived CDR1 and CDR2 are SGHNT and YYREEE (reference sequence).